Below, 21 T cell receptor beta chains from the same sample are listed, as sequenced in a study of spatial heterogeneity in lung cancer (dated by TCRdb to about 2019). Library creation used 5' RACE. TCRdb records NextSeq 500 as the sequencer. TCRdb reprocessed the public reads (quality trimming at Q25 with fastp, clone calling with MiXCR) and kept in-frame beta chains. All rows with the same CDR3 protein become a single entry with the most common DNA and genes. The sample records thousands of distinct CDR3 sequences, roughly 7% of which are singletons. The ten largest clones add up to 20% to 30% of the sample. The intended sense of this specimen's time point label: sample taken at primary tumor resection. These receptors are not linked to any known antigen. What the research found in general, with its limitations: The tumor nonsynonymous mutation count correlated with the number of expanded intratumoral alpha and beta TCRs.

The input for sequencing was lung tumor tissue, taken at surgery. These receptors were obtained from a male donor with early-stage non-small cell lung cancer.

This clonotype occurred many times. This chain uses TRBV7-2 with TRBJ2-2, with D perhaps being TRBD1 or TRBD2 (6 bases each). Germline V gene data show CDR1 as SGHTA and CDR2 as FQGNSA. The CDR3 is made up of 15 amino acids. V lost 6 bases and J lost 5, with 16 bases in between. DNA for the CDR3: TGTGCCAGCAGTCAGCGAGGGGGGCGGACCGGGGAGCTGTTTTTT. It specifies CASSQRGGRTGELFF.

This clonotype was seen at least ten times. The rearrangement joins TRBV5-4 to TRBJ2-3, with 9 bases aligning to TRBD2. Unmatched junction bases numbered 18, after V lost 6 bases and J lost 4 bases. The CDR3 is 18 residues long. Germline CDR1 and CDR2: SGHNT and YYREEE (reference sequence). The CDR3 region has the DNA TGTGCCAGCACCTTCGGGGGCGGGAGGGCTGGTAGGGCAGATACGCAGTATTTT. It encodes CASTFGGGRAGRADTQYF.

In this sample, this clonotype turned up a few times. The chain combines TRBV20-1 with TRBJ2-3; possibly TRBD1 for D (5 bases). This CDR3 region has 15 residues. Per the germline V gene, CDR1 is DFQATT and CDR2 is SNEGSKA (reference sequence). V lost 1 base and J 7 bases, leaving 18 bases between the germline ends. The CDR3 DNA reads TGCAGTGCTAGAGCTCTGACAGATGCCCAGAATACGCAGTATTTT. Translating gives CSARALTDAQNTQYF.

By share of the sample, this clonotype is medium-sized (0.01 to 0.1%). The chain uses TRBV2 and TRBJ1-1; 7 positions match TRBD1. J gave up 0 bases and V 6 bases, and 4 bases lay outside the gene matches. Germline-derived CDR1 and CDR2 are SNHLY and FYNNEI. This CDR3 has 14 residues. CDR3 region: CASRGDSLNTEAFF. CDR3 sequence (DNA): TGTGCCAGCAGGGGGGACAGCTTGAACACTGAAGCTTTCTTT.

In its sample, this clonotype was seen once. This may be a read error: a much more frequent sequence differs by one nucleotide. This chain links TRBV5-6 with TRBJ1-1; D remains ambiguous. The CDR3 runs 13 residues. Germline values: CDR1 SGHDT, CDR2 YYEEEE. The CDR3 sequence: CVSLGPLVTEAFF. The CDR3 DNA follows: TGTGTCAGCCTTGGACCGTTGGTCACTGAAGCTTTCTTT. Looking up the rest from reference TRBV5-6 and TRBJ1-1 gives the full variable domain: DAGVTQSPTHLIKTRGQQVTLRCSPKSGHDTVSWYQQALGQGPQFIFQYYEEEERQRGNFPDRFSGHQFPNYSSELNVNALLLGDSALYLCVSLGPLVTEAFFGQGTRLTVV.

This clonotype is judged medium-sized (0.01 to 0.1%). The CDR3 DNA follows: TGTGCCAGCAGTCTGGGGAGTCAGCCCCAGCATTTT. It codes for CASSLGSQPQHF. V and J are TRBV28 and TRBJ1-5; D gene ambiguous. The CDR3 loop spans 12 amino acids. CDR1 MDHEN and CDR2 SYDVKM come from the germline V gene. V dropped 5 bases and J dropped 6 bases, with 8 bases sitting between them.

This clonotype is medium-sized by share. The chain has TRBV14 and TRBJ2-4, with D maybe TRBD1 (7 bases). The CDR3 sequence is 15 residues long. The V and J ends lost 0 bases and 8 bases respectively, with 14 bases between them. The germline V gene encodes CDR1 SGHDN and CDR2 FVKESK. CDR3 in amino acids: CASSQDIQGGDIQYF. CDR3 nucleotides: TGTGCCAGCAGCCAAGATATCCAGGGGGGAGACATTCAGTACTTC.

This clonotype counts as medium-sized. The V gene is TRBV27, the J gene TRBJ2-7; D not certain. Trimming took off 4 bases at V and 0 bases at J, with 1 base between the two ends. The germline gives CDR1 MNHEY, CDR2 SMNVEV (reference sequence). The CDR3 extends over 11 amino acids. CDR3 DNA: TGTGCCAGCAGTTCCTCCTACGAGCAGTACTTC. Translating it yields CASSSSYEQYF.

This clonotype was seen at least ten times. The chain links TRBV20-1 to TRBJ2-1; D may correspond to TRBD1 or TRBD2 (6 bases each). The CDR3 length is 14 residues. The germline V gene encodes CDR1 DFQATT and CDR2 SNEGSKA (reference sequence). Trimming removed 3 bases at V and 8 bases at J, with 17 bases between. In DNA form, the CDR3 reads TGCAGTGCTAGTCCCCTGGGGGGCAGGGATGAGCAGTTCTTC. This sequence encodes CSASPLGGRDEQFF.

This clonotype counts as medium-sized. V and J are TRBV6-6 and TRBJ1-3, with D maybe TRBD1 (6 bases). CDR1 is MNHNY, CDR2 SVGAGI, per germline (reference sequence). Trimming shortened V by 0 bases and J by 0 bases, and 9 bases separated the two germline ends. CDR3 size: 16 residues. In DNA form, the CDR3 reads TGTGCCAGCAGTTACTCGGACAGCTTCTCTGGAAACACCATATATTTT. Its protein product is CASSYSDSFSGNTIYF.

This clonotype was detected ten times or more. CDR3 sequence (DNA): TGTGCCAGCAGCCACCCAGGCGGGGGGCGAAGCACCGGGGAGCTGTTTTTT. This sequence encodes CASSHPGGGRSTGELFF. The gene calls are TRBV4-2 and TRBJ2-2, with 8 bases matching TRBD2. The CDR3 contains 17 residues. Unmatched junction bases numbered 10, after V lost 3 bases and J lost 4 bases. Germline V gene lookup returns CDR1 LGHNA and CDR2 YNFKEQ.

This clonotype has a count of ten or more. The CDR3 loop is CASSPEGRGEQYF. The CDR3, as DNA: TGTGCCAGCAGCCCTGAAGGGAGGGGCGAGCAGTACTTC. This rearrangement joins TRBV11-3 to TRBJ2-7; 7 bases are shared with TRBD2. The CDR3 is 13 amino acids. The junction had 7 bases not matched to a gene; V was cut back by 5 bases and J by 6 bases. CDR1 SGHNT and CDR2 YENEEA come from the germline V gene. The whole variable domain, remainder taken from reference TRBV11-3 and TRBJ2-7, is EAGVVQSPRYKIIEKKQPVAFWCNPISGHNTLYWYLQNLGQGPELLIRYENEEAVDDSQLPKDRFSAERLKGVDSTLKIQPAELGDSAVYLCASSPEGRGEQYFGPGTRLTVT.

By share of the sample, this clonotype is medium-sized. The chain carries TRBV6-2 or TRBV6-3 and TRBJ1-5, with 8 nucleotides matching TRBD1. This CDR3 contains 16 residues. Germline V gene data show CDR1 as MNHEY and CDR2 as SVGEGT. The V and J ends lost 6 bases and 4 bases, in that order; junction bases with no gene match: 11. CDR3 coding DNA: TGTGCCAGCAGGCAACTGACAGGGGACGGGAATCAGCCCCAGCATTTT. Translating it yields CASRQLTGDGNQPQHF.

By sample fraction, this clonotype is medium-sized. The chain combines TRBV5-1 with TRBJ2-7, with 9 bases lining up with TRBD1. V trimming: 2 bases; J trimming: 6 bases; junction bases outside the gene matches: 3. The CDR3 runs to 13 residues. CDR1 is SGHRS and CDR2 is YFSETQ in the germline V gene. The CDR3 spells CASSFLDRGEQYF. The CDR3 nucleotides read TGCGCCAGCAGCTTCTTGGACAGGGGCGAGCAGTACTTC. Together with reference TRBV5-1 and TRBJ2-7, the CDR3 gives the full variable domain: KAGVTQTPRYLIKTRGQQVTLSCSPISGHRSVSWYQQTPGQGLQFLFEYFSETQRNKGNFPGRFSGRQFSNSRSEMNVSTLELGDSALYLCASSFLDRGEQYFGPGTRLTVT.

By proportion, this clonotype is medium-sized. The chain's CDR3 is CASSYPVTEQYF. CDR3 in DNA: TGTGCCAGCAGTTACCCGGTTACCGAGCAGTACTTC. V gene TRBV6-2 or TRBV6-3 combines with J gene TRBJ2-7; D not resolved. Trimming shortened V by 2 bases and J by 6 bases, and 8 bases separated the two germline ends. The CDR3 contains 12 residues. Per the germline V gene, CDR1 is MNHEY and CDR2 is SVGEGT.

This clonotype is labeled as large (0.1 to 1%). The chain carries TRBV7-8 and TRBJ1-5; TRBD1 might be the D (5 bases). Trimming shortened V by 4 bases and J by 0 bases, and 28 bases separated the two germline ends. This CDR3 is built from 21 residues. CDR1 SGHVS and CDR2 FQNEAQ come from the germline V gene. The CDR3 bases are TGTGCCAGCAGCTCACCACGAGTTTGGCAGGGAGGCTTCTTTAGCAATCAGCCCCAGCATTTT. Its protein is CASSSPRVWQGGFFSNQPQHF.

This clonotype came up many times. The genes are TRBV29-1 and TRBJ1-5, with D possibly TRBD1 on 6 matching bases. The germline V and J ends were trimmed by 4 bases and 3 bases, with 10 bases remaining between them. The germline V gene encodes CDR1 SQVTM and CDR2 ANQGSEA. This CDR3 has 13 amino acids. In DNA, the CDR3 is TGCAGCGTTGTGGGGGGGGCCAATCAGCCCCAGCATTTT. The encoded protein is CSVVGGANQPQHF.

This clonotype is labeled medium-sized. This chain connects TRBV4-2 to TRBJ2-7; 9 bases match TRBD1. Germline values: CDR1 LGHNA, CDR2 YNFKEQ. After removal of 2 bases from V and 2 bases from J, the junction contained 22 bases not matched to a gene. The CDR3 consists of 21 residues. The CDR3 region is CASSQFTGGSSSFTFPYEQYF. CDR3 coding DNA: TGTGCCAGCAGCCAATTTACAGGGGGCTCATCTTCTTTCACCTTTCCCTACGAGCAGTACTTC.

This clonotype was detected ten times or more. This chain uses TRBV6-1 with TRBJ1-5, with D unclear. Trimming cost V 8 bases and J 0 bases, with 14 bases left between them. The CDR3 length is 15 residues. Germline V CDR1 and CDR2: MNHNS, SASEGT. CDR3 in DNA: TGTGCCAGCGGGAATGGCGGACTTAGCAATCAGCCCCAGCATTTT. It specifies CASGNGGLSNQPQHF.

Relative to its sample, this clonotype is medium-sized. The rearrangement links TRBV6-2 or TRBV6-3 to TRBJ1-2, with no clear D. Germline CDR1 and CDR2: MNHEY and SVGEGT. CDR3 length: 14 amino acids. Between the trimmed V and J ends, which lost 3 bases and 8 bases, there was a span of 16 bases. The CDR3, as DNA: TGTGCCAGCAGTTATTCGCCTAGGGCGCGAGGCTACACCTTC. Its protein product is CASSYSPRARGYTF.

This clonotype was counted many times. The chain is built from TRBV7-2 and TRBJ2-3; D is undetermined. V was pared by 3 bases and J by 3 bases, with 4 bases between. Germline V gives CDR1 SGHTA, CDR2 FQGNSA. This CDR3 spans 12 amino acids. For the CDR3, the DNA is TGTGCCAGCAGCTTTCGGACAGATACGCAGTATTTT. Amino acids: CASSFRTDTQYF.